These 20 T cell receptor beta chains were sequenced from one sample in a study of T cells in Graves' hyperthyroidism and ophthalmopathy. The TCR beta CDR3 regions underwent amplification using RNA transcripts as the source. The HTBI primer set was used in a first-round RT-PCR of the TCR CDR3. TCRdb analysed the multiplex PCR reads with MiXCR anew, one entry per CDR3 protein. The sample lists under 350,000 distinct CDR3 sequences; roughly 18% were seen once. Sequenced: blood. These receptors came from a woman in her forties or fifties with Graves' hyperthyroidism.

At least ten counts were recorded for this clonotype. The J gene is TRBJ1-2, the V gene TRBV30; 8 positions agree with TRBD1. The CDR3 loop spans 14 amino acids. CDR1 GTSNPN and CDR2 SVGIG come from the germline V gene (reference sequence). The V and J ends lost 5 bases and 4 bases, in that order; junction bases with no gene match: 9. The CDR3 loop is CAWAGQANSYGYTF. The CDR3 DNA reads as TGTGCCTGGGCGGGACAGGCGAATTCCTATGGCTACACCTTC.

This clonotype is a singleton in its sample. V usage is TRBV20-1 and J usage is TRBJ2-1, with 8 bases fitting TRBD2. Germline CDR1 and CDR2: DFQATT and SNEGSKA (reference sequence). Trimming removed 7 bases from V and 4 bases from J; junction bases left unmatched: 9. The CDR3 extends over 14 amino acids. The CDR3 region is CSVPPGGRYNEQFF. The CDR3 bases are TGCAGTGTTCCACCGGGGGGGCGTTACAATGAGCAGTTCTTC.

This clonotype appeared a few times. This may arise from a read error, as a much more abundant clone is one base away. The rearrangement uses TRBV5-1 and TRBJ2-1, with TRBD2 matching 9 bases. The CDR3 covers 15 residues. Germline-derived CDR1 and CDR2 are SGHRS and YFSETQ. V shed 3 bases and J 7 bases; nucleotides not matched to a gene: 8. The CDR3 spells CASSSISGRDNEQFF. The CDR3 coding sequence is TGCGCCAGCAGCTCCATTAGCGGGAGAGATAATGAGCAGTTCTTC.

The gene calls are TRBV5-1 and TRBJ1-6; D might be TRBD1 (5 bases). V gave up 0 bases and J gave up 0 bases, with 16 bases separating them. The length of the CDR3 is 19 residues. Per germline, CDR1 SGHRS and CDR2 YFSETQ. The chain's CDR3 is CASSLDPGAASSYNSPLHF. The DNA of the CDR3 is TGCGCCAGCAGCTTGGATCCTGGGGCAGCGAGCTCCTATAATTCACCCCTCCACTTT.

This clonotype was seen at least ten times. The chain has TRBV3-1 and TRBJ1-1, with no clear D. This CDR3 is 12 amino acids long. The germline V and J ends were trimmed by 2 bases and 9 bases, with 10 bases remaining between them. Germline V gives CDR1 LGHDT, CDR2 YNNKEL (reference sequence). The CDR3 reads CASSQLTRKAFF. The CDR3 DNA is TGTGCCAGCAGCCAACTGACACGAAAAGCTTTCTTT.

The gene calls are TRBV19 and TRBJ2-5; D is uncertain. Germline assignment: CDR1 LNHDA and CDR2 SQIVND (reference sequence). V was trimmed by 1 base and J by 4 bases, leaving 10 bases between them. The CDR3 runs to 14 residues. The CDR3 coding sequence is TGTGCCAGTAGTATAGTTCCGGAGCGAGAGACCCAGTACTTC. It encodes CASSIVPERETQYF. Supplemented by reference TRBV19 and TRBJ2-5, the full variable domain reads DGGITQSPKYLFRKEGQNVTLSCEQNLNHDAMYWYRQDPGQGLRLIYYSQIVNDFQKGDIAEGYSVSREKKESFPLTVTSAQKNPTAFYLCASSIVPERETQYFGPGTRLLVL.

The table lists this clonotype with a few counts. The rearrangement uses TRBV2 and TRBJ1-1; 8 bases fit TRBD1. Trimming removed 3 bases from V and 6 bases from J; junction bases left unmatched: 9. The CDR3 totals 15 residues. Per germline, CDR1 SNHLY and CDR2 FYNNEI. CDR3 in amino acids: CASSEGRTGRAEAFF. DNA for the CDR3: TGTGCCAGCAGTGAGGGGCGGACAGGGAGGGCTGAAGCTTTCTTT.

This clonotype was counted between two and nine times. The chain uses TRBV5-1 and TRBJ1-4; D not resolved. In germline, CDR1 is SGHRS, CDR2 YFSETQ. CDR3 length: 16 amino acids. Trimming stripped 0 bases from V and 6 bases from J, with 15 bases between. CDR3 amino acids: CASSLEADAGYEKLFF. DNA for the CDR3: TGCGCCAGCAGCTTGGAGGCGGATGCGGGGTATGAAAAACTGTTTTTT.

CDR3 sequence (DNA): TGTGCCTGGGGGATACAGGCTTCTCAAGAGACCCAGTACTTC. This sequence encodes CAWGIQASQETQYF. V and J are TRBV30 and TRBJ2-5, with D tentatively TRBD1 (5 bases). CDR1 and CDR2 from the germline V gene are GTSNPN and SVGIG (reference sequence). The CDR3 has 14 residues. V was clipped by 5 bases and J by 2 bases, with 15 bases between them.

This clonotype was detected a few times. V gene TRBV6-1 combines with J gene TRBJ2-3, with 8 positions matching TRBD1. The CDR3 covers 14 residues. Per the germline V gene, CDR1 is MNHNS and CDR2 is SASEGT. V lost 7 bases and J lost 5; bases outside the gene matches: 8. The CDR3 DNA reads as TGTGCCAGCACCCCGACAGGGGTTATAGATACGCAGTATTTT. Translation gives CASTPTGVIDTQYF.

J is TRBJ1-3 and V is TRBV28; maybe TRBD1 (6 bases). Trimming stripped 6 bases from V and 0 bases from J, with 12 bases between. CDR3 length: 15 amino acids. In germline, CDR1 is MDHEN, CDR2 SYDVKM. The CDR3 is CASSEYRASGNTIYF. CDR3 in DNA: TGTGCCAGCAGCGAATACAGGGCCTCTGGAAACACCATATATTTT.

In regard to this clonotype: It may be a read error: a sequence one base away is much more abundant. The chain couples TRBV7-8 to TRBJ2-1; 14 bases fit TRBD2. The CDR3 consists of 19 residues. CDR1 SGHVS and CDR2 FQNEAQ come from the germline V gene. The CDR3 coding sequence is TGTGCCAGCAGCTTAGCGGGGGGGAGCGGGACTAGCGGGAGTTTTGAGCAGCTCTTC. It is translated as CASSLAGGSGTSGSFEQLF. Using reference TRBV7-8 and TRBJ2-1 for the parts outside the CDR3, the full variable domain is GAGVSQSPRYKVAKRGQDVALRCDPISGHVSLFWYQQALGQGPEFLTYFQNEAQLDKSGLPSDRFFAERPEGSVSTLKIQRTQQEDSAVYLCASSLAGGSGTSGSFEQLFGPGTRLTVL.

This clonotype was detected a few times. V usage is TRBV2 and J usage is TRBJ2-5; tentative D call: TRBD1 (7 bases). Per germline, CDR1 SNHLY and CDR2 FYNNEI. The length of the CDR3 is 16 residues. Trimming shortened V by 1 base and J by 1 base, and 13 bases separated the two germline ends. CDR3 bases: TGTGCCAGCAGTGAAGGACAGGGAGGCTTCCAAGAGACCCAGTACTTC. Translated, it gives CASSEGQGGFQETQYF.

There are a few counts of this clonotype. The chain employs TRBV10-3 and TRBJ2-1, with 7 bases matching TRBD1. V shed 6 bases and J 0 bases; nucleotides not matched to a gene: 11. Germline CDR1 ENHRY, CDR2 SYGVKD. CDR3 size: 17 residues. The CDR3 loop is CAISQGVGPSSYNEQFF. CDR3 DNA: TGTGCCATCAGCCAGGGGGTCGGCCCCAGCTCCTACAATGAGCAGTTCTTC.

This clonotype was detected ten times or more. The V call is TRBV12-3 or TRBV12-4, the J call TRBJ1-2, with a possible D match to TRBD1 (5 bases). V gave up 10 bases and J gave up 7 bases, with 13 bases separating them. The CDR3 covers 11 residues. CDR3 amino acids: CATGHGLGYTF. Here the CDR3 DNA reads TGTGCCACAGGACACGGCCTTGGCTACACCTTC.

Points on this clonotype: A much larger clone differs from this one at a single base, so this may be a read error. The chain joins TRBV3-1 to TRBJ2-7, with D hard to call. The J call may be wrong; the DNA end is better matched by TRBJ2-1. Germline CDR1 is LGHDT and CDR2 is YNNKEL (reference sequence). The CDR3 extends over 15 amino acids. The CDR3 region is CASSQGVDGSYEQFF. The DNA for the CDR3 is TGTGCCAGCAGCCAAGGGGTGGACGGGTCCTACGAGCAGTTCTTC.

The chain employs TRBV5-1 and TRBJ2-3; D gene uncertain. CDR3 length: 15 amino acids. CDR1 is SGHRS, CDR2 YFSETQ, per germline. Trimming stripped 3 bases from V and 1 base from J, with 12 bases between. CDR3 residues: CASSSNGPGTDTQYF. Written as DNA, the CDR3 is TGCGCCAGCAGCTCAAACGGGCCAGGCACAGATACGCAGTATTTT.

This clonotype was counted ten times or more. V is TRBV20-1 and J is TRBJ2-7, with TRBD2 identical over 15 bases. V lost 3 bases and J lost 2; bases outside the gene matches: 2. The CDR3 runs 15 residues. Germline V lookup: CDR1 DFQATT, CDR2 SNEGSKA (reference sequence). The CDR3 coding sequence is TGCAGTGCTAGGGGACTAGCGGGAGGCACCTACGAGCAGTACTTC. Translation gives CSARGLAGGTYEQYF.

This clonotype was counted ten times or more. The chain employs TRBV20-1 and TRBJ2-1, with D perhaps TRBD2 (5 bases). The CDR3 spans 15 residues. V lost 4 bases, J lost 0 bases, and 13 bases lay in between. The germline V gene has CDR1 DFQATT and CDR2 SNEGSKA (reference sequence). This CDR3 reads CSATGSQSSYNEQFF. The CDR3 nucleotides are TGCAGTGCTACGGGGTCCCAGAGCTCCTACAATGAGCAGTTCTTC.

This clonotype has more than one count but fewer than ten. The chain carries TRBV30 and TRBJ1-3; D perhaps matches TRBD1 (6 bases). The germline V and J ends were trimmed by 1 base and 8 bases, with 15 bases remaining between them. CDR1 and CDR2 (germline): GTSNPN, SVGIG (reference sequence). CDR3 length: 14 residues. CDR3 protein: CAWSEQGLRDTIYF. DNA for the CDR3: TGTGCCTGGAGTGAACAGGGACTAAGGGACACCATATATTTT.